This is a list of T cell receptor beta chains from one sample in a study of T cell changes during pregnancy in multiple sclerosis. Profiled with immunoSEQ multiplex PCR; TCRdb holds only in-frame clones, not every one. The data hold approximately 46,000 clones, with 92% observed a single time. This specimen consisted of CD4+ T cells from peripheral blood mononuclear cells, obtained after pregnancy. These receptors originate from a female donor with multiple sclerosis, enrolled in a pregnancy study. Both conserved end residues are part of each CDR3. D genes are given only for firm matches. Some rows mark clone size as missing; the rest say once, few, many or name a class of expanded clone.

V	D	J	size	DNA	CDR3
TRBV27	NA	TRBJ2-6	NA	TGTGCCAGCAGGGGTTTGGGGGGTGGGGCCAACGTCCTGACTTTC	CASRGLGGGANVLTF
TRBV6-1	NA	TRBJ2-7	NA	TGTGCCAGCAGGAGGATAGAGGTCGGTCTCTACGAGCAGTACTTC	CASRRIEVGLYEQYF
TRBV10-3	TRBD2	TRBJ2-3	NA	TGTGCCATCAGTGACCCGGGGGGAAGCACAGATACGCAGTATTTT	CAISDPGGSTDTQYF
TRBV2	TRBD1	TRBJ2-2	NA	TGTGCCGGGGGGCACAGGGGGGTGGAGCTGTTTTTT	CAGGHRGVELFF
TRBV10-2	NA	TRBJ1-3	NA	TGCGCCAGCAGTTCCGTCGGGGGAAACACCATATATTTT	CASSSVGGNTIYF
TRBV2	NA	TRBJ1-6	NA	TGTGCCAGCCAAAAAACACGAGCGAATAATTCACCCCTCCACTTT	CASQKTRANNSPLHF
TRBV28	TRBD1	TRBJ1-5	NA	TGTGCCAGCAGTTTCCTTGACAGGGTCAATCAGCCCCAGCATTTT	CASSFLDRVNQPQHF
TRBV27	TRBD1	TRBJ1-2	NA	TGTGCCAGCAGTTTGGGGACAGGACGGGGCTATGGCTACACCTTC	CASSLGTGRGYGYTF
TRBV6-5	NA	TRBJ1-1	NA	TGTGCCAGCAGTCTCGGGGGGTGGACTGAAGCTTTCTTT	CASSLGGWTEAFF
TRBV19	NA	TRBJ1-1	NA	TGTGCCAGTAGTACTACGCTACAGGGATCCACTGAAGCTTTCTTT	CASSTTLQGSTEAFF
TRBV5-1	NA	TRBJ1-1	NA	TGCGCCAGCAGCTCCCGGGGGAGAACAAACACTGAAGCTTTCTTT	CASSSRGRTNTEAFF
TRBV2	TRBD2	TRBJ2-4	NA	TGTGCCAGCAGTGGAGCGGGAGGAGCCAACATTCAGTACTTC	CASSGAGGANIQYF
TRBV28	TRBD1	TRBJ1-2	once	TGTGCCAGCAAGACCGGGGACAGGGAGTATGGCTACACCTTC	CASKTGDREYGYTF
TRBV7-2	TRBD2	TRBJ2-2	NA	TGTGCCAGCAGCCCCTGGGGCGGGGGGAACACCGGGGAGCTGTTTTTT	CASSPWGGGNTGELFF
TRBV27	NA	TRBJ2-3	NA	TGTGCCAGCAGTTTATCACAGGCATCGGATACGCAGTATTTT	CASSLSQASDTQYF
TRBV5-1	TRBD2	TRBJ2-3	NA	TGCGCCAGCAGCCGTAAACCAAGAGGGACTAGCGGGGGATCTAGCACAGATACGCAGTATTTT	CASSRKPRGTSGGSSTDTQYF
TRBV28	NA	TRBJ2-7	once	TGTGCCAGTGGATTACAGGGTGGGTCGCGCGAGCAGTACTTC	CASGLQGGSREQYF
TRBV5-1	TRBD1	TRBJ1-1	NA	TGCGCCAGCAGCTCTCCCGACAGGGCTGAAGCTTTCTTT	CASSSPDRAEAFF
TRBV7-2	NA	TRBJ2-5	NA	TGTGCCAGCAGCTTAGCAGGGCCGGGGGAGACCCAGTACTTC	CASSLAGPGETQYF